This entry describes one T cell receptor (beta chain). A read error is possible here, since a much larger clone lies one base away. The V end lost 5 bases, the J end lost 4 bases, and 18 bases lay between the germline ends. The CDR3 covers 15 residues. Germline CDR1 is MNHEY and CDR2 is SVGEGT. Using RNA template, CDR3s of TCR alpha and beta were amplified with iRepertoire arm-PCR. TCRdb re-analysed the multiplex PCR reads in MiXCR, keeping a single row per CDR3 protein. The sample lists about 410,000 distinct CDR3 sequences, about two fifths seen once, with around 13% in the top ten. These data belong to a study of glioma-infiltrating T cells. Turning to the study itself: Glioblastomas were WHO grade IV, sampled at first diagnosis; low-grade were grade II. Glioma patients had dexamethasone for six or fewer days before surgery. Sequencing aimed for about 4.5- to 11-fold coverage of about a million peripheral T cells.

This TCR was sampled from a human donor with low-grade glioma or glioblastoma, undergoing nonglioma brain surgery, or in good health (not recorded which). This chain joins TRBV6-2 or TRBV6-3 and TRBJ2-7; D gene uncertain. Material: glioma tissue, nonneoplastic brain tissue, or PBMCs (not recorded which). Here the CDR3 DNA reads TGTGCCAGCAGTCTCCACCTCCAGAAGGGATACGAGCAGTACTTC. Translation gives CASSLHLQKGYEQYF.